The TCR beta chain described here comes from a study of OX40 agonist ivuxolimab in advanced cancers. On this clone itself: Its antigen is currently unknown.

The ends were cut back, 1 base at V and 1 base at J, with 12 bases in the middle. Germline V gives CDR1 SGHKS, CDR2 YYEKEE (reference sequence). This CDR3 is built from 16 residues. General observations from the study: The study found that CD8+ T cells averaged more expanded clones than CD4+.

Baseline, cycle 4 day 1, and cycle 7 day 1 were the blood sampling points. Produced via immunoSEQ multiplex PCR; TCRdb's table is partial and in-frame only. The sample holds about 98,000 clones; roughly 87% are singletons and the top ten take 0.45% to 0.55%. The sample in question was CD4+ or CD8+ T cells sorted from blood, obtained in a trial of the OX40 agonist ivuxolimab. The origin of this receptor is an adult with an advanced solid tumor such as melanoma, head and neck, liver or kidney cancer. The chain joins TRBV5-5 to TRBJ1-5; D is unresolved. The CDR3 DNA follows: TGTGCCAGCAGCTTGTACTCCGTGGGGAGCAATCAGCCCCAGCATTTT. Translation gives CASSLYSVGSNQPQHF.